The present entry profiles one TCR beta chain with its context. Libraries were prepared by immunoSEQ multiplex PCR; TCRdb keeps only in-frame clonotypes and omits some of them. Of over 50,000 clones in the sample, over 70% were seen once. The CDR3 has 14 amino acids. V lost 2 bases and J lost 7, with 15 bases in between. Germline V gene lookup returns CDR1 GTSNPN and CDR2 SVGIG (reference sequence). The data derive from a study of Tregs in tolerant kidney transplant recipients. Unstimulated regulatory T cells (CD4+CD25+CD127-), CD4+CD25- non-regulatory cells, CD4 and CD8 cells were FACS-sorted from thawed PBMCs.

The TCR originated in a human donor in good health. The chain carries TRBV30 and TRBJ1-3; D not certain. The sample taken for sequencing was CD4+ T cells from blood. CDR3 bases: TGTGCCTGGAGTTCCCGGCCTATTACGAACACCATATATTTT. Translated: CAWSSRPITNTIYF.